The present TCR beta chain was sequenced within a study of T cells in localized non-small cell lung cancer. Study results and limitations: Highest T cell clonality was seen in uninvolved adjacent lung, surpassing that measured in tumor. One tumor region alone was sequenced, and heterogeneity therefore remains possible.

Trimming removed 3 bases at V and 4 bases at J, with 20 bases between. Germline assignment: CDR1 LNHDA and CDR2 SQIVND (reference sequence). The CDR3 length is 17 residues. TCRdb's copy holds only in-frame clones and misses some; the assay was immunoSEQ multiplex PCR. The data show 1,500 to 2,000 clones, less than 25% seen once. Regarding this clone: Its antigen is undetermined.

The sample here was normal lung tissue next to the tumor, taken before any cancer treatment. The sequence came from a male donor aged 60 or over with stage II squamous cell lung carcinoma. This chain links TRBV19 with TRBJ2-3; a weak D match, TRBD1 (5 bases). Written as DNA, the CDR3 is TGTGCCAGTAGTATGGGCCCAGGGTCCAGCGACGCAGATACGCAGTATTTT. Translation: CASSMGPGSSDADTQYF.